The entry below gives a single T cell receptor (beta chain) sequence along with its context. This sample stems from a study of blood T cell repertoires in COVID-19. Germline CDR1 and CDR2: SGDLS and YYNGEE. Trimming cost V 2 bases and J 6 bases, with 14 bases left between them. This CDR3 is 15 amino acids long. Sequencing was performed with immunoSEQ multiplex PCR; in TCRdb, only in-frame clones are kept and a portion is missing. The profile shows 200,000 to 250,000 clones, about 83% of them singletons. The V gene is TRBV9, the J gene TRBJ2-2; the D gene is possibly TRBD1 (6 bases). This receptor was taken from a woman aged 40 to 49 who had been exposed to COVID-19. The sample was PBMCs or T cells enriched from blood (not recorded which). The CDR3 region is CASSVYRVSPGELFF. The CDR3 DNA reads TGTGCCAGCAGCGTCTACAGGGTCTCTCCCGGGGAGCTGTTTTTT.